This T cell receptor beta chain was sequenced in a study of identical twins. Per the germline V gene, CDR1 is SGHRS and CDR2 is YFSETQ. Trimming removed 1 base from V and 0 bases from J, with 7 bases in between. This CDR3 has 15 amino acids. A few counts support this clonotype. Its antigen remains unidentified. Study-level points and caveats: Within twin pairs, the out-of-frame alpha sequences they shared showed excess low generation probability.

One entry per CDR3 protein results from TCRdb running MiXCR on the 5' RACE reads. The table records about 890,000 distinct CDR3 sequences, 9% to 15% of them present only once. This sample was also put to use in a study of yellow fever vaccine responses in identical twins.

The rearrangement joins TRBV5-1 to TRBJ1-4; D remains unclear. Sequenced material: PBMCs. The receptor was isolated from a woman between 18 and 29 years old in good health. CDR3 sequence reads: CASSLQDPTNEKLFF. CDR3 coding DNA: TGCGCCAGCAGCTTGCAGGACCCAACTAATGAAAAACTGTTTTTT.